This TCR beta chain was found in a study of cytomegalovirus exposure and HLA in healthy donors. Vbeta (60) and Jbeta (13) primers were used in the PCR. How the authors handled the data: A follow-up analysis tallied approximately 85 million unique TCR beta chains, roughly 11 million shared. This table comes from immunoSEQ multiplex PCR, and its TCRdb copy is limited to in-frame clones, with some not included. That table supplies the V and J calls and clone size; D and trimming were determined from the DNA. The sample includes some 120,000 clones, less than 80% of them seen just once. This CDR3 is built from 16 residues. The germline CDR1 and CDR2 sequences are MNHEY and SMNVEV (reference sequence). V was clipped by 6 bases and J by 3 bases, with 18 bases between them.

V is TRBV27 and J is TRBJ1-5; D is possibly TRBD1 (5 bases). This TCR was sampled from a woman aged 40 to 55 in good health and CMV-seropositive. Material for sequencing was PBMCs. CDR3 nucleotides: TGTGCCAGCAGGTCTGGGGGGATTTTGACCAATCAGCCCCAGCATTTT. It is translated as CASRSGGILTNQPQHF.